This T cell receptor beta chain was profiled in a study of shared clonotypes between healthy human individuals. Whole-study context: Three plates each covered CD4 naive and memory; CD8 naive two, CD8 memory one.

As concerns this clone: Its antigen is not identified.

Trimming left V 1 base short and J 15 bases short, with 13 bases between. This CDR3 contains 11 residues. CDR1 DFQATT and CDR2 SNEGSKA come from the germline V gene (reference sequence). Study observations and caveats: Across subsets, estimated richness was generally greater for naive than for memory populations.

The sorted-subset replicate PCRs were given around 190 ng DNA, which is 30,000 or so T cell genomes. Authors' processing steps: Quality scores were absent from the junction-only immunoSEQ sequences, so filtering differed. Generated by immunoSEQ multiplex PCR, the TCRdb table keeps only in-frame clones and is missing some. V, J and clone size reflect that table, while D and trimming were determined from the DNA. Among some 1,100,000 clones listed, approximately 80% were seen once. Sequenced sample: memory CD4+ T cells from PBMCs. The subset here: CD45RA-negative fraction. The V and J genes are TRBV20-1 and TRBJ2-1; unclear D gene. The receptor was derived from a man younger than 30 in good health. Some clones in this sample may be carry-over from other donors' samples. The CDR3 region is CSARAVRVPFF. Here the CDR3 DNA reads TGCAGTGCTAGAGCCGTTAGGGTGCCGTTCTTC.